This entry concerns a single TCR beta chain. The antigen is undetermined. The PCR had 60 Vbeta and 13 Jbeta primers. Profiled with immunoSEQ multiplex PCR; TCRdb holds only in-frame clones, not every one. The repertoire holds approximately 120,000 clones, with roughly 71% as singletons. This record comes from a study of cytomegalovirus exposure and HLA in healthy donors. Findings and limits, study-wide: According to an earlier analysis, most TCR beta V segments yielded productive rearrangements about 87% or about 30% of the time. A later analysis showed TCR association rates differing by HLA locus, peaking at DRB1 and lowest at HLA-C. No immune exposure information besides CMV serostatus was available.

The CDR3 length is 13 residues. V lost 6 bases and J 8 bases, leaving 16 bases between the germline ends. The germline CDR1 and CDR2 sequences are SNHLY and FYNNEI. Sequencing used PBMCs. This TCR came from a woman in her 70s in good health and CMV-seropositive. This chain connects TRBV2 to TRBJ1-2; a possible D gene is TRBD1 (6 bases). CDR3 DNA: TGTGCCAGCAGCCCTGCGGGGGCGTGGGGCTACACCTTC. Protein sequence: CASSPAGAWGYTF.